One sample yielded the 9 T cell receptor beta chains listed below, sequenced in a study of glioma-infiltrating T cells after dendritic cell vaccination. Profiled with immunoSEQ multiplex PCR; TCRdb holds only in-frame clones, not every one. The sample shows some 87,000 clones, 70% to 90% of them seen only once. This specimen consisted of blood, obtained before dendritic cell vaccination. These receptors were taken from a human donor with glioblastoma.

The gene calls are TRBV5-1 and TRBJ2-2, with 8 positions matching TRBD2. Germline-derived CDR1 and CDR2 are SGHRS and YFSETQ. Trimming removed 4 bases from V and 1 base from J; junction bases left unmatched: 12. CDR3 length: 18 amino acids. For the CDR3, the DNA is TGCGCCAGCAGCACCGGGGGGGGGAATAAGAAGAACACCGGGGAGCTGTTTTTT. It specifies CASSTGGGNKKNTGELFF.

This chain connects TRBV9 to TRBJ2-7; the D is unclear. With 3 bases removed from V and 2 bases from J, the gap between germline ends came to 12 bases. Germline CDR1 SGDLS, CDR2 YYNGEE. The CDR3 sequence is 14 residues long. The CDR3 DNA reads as TGTGCCAGCAGCGAGACAAATGAACCCTACGAGCAGTACTTC. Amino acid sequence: CASSETNEPYEQYF.

CDR3: CASGRASTNEKLFF. In DNA, the CDR3 is TGTGCCAGCGGGAGGGCTTCAACTAATGAAAAACTGTTTTTT. V gene TRBV7-9 combines with J gene TRBJ1-4; D unclear. Trimming cost V 8 bases and J 0 bases, with 10 bases left between them. The germline V gene encodes CDR1 SEHNR and CDR2 FQNEAQ (reference sequence). This CDR3 has 14 residues.

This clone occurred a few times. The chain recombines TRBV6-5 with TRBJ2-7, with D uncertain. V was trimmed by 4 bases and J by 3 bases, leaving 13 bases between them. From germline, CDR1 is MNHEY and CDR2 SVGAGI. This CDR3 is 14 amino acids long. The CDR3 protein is CASSSFRNSYEQYF. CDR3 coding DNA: TGTGCCAGCAGTTCCTTTCGTAACAGCTACGAGCAGTACTTC.

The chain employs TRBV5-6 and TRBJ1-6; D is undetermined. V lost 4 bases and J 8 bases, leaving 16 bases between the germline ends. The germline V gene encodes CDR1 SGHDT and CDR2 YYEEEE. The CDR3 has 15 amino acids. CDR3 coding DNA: TGTGCCAGCAGCCGTTCGAAGAGGGCAGATTCACCCCTCCACTTT. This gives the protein CASSRSKRADSPLHF.

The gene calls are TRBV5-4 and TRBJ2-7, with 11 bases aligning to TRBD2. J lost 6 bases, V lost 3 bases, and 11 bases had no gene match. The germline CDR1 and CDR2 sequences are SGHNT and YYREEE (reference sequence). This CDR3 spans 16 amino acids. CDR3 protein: CASSWLAGGGPGEQYF. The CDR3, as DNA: TGTGCCAGCAGCTGGTTAGCGGGAGGGGGGCCGGGCGAGCAGTACTTC.

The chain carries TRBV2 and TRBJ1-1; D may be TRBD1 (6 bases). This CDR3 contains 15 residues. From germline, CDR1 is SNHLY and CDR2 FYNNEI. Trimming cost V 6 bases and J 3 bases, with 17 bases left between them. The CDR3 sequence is CASRGAGGPDTEAFF. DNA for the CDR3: TGTGCCAGCAGGGGCGCCGGGGGGCCGGACACTGAAGCTTTCTTT. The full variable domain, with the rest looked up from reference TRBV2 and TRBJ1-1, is EPEVTQTPSHQVTQMGQEVILRCVPISNHLYFYWYRQILGQKVEFLVSFYNNEISEKSEIFDDQFSVERPDGSNFTLKIRSTKLEDSAMYFCASRGAGGPDTEAFFGQGTRLTVV.

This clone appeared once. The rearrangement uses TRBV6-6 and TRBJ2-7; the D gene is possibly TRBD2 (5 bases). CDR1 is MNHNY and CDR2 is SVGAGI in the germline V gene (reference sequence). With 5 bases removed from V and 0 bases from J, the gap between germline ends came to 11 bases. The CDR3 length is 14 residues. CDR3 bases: TGTGCCAGCAGTCGGGAAGAGGCCTCCTACGAGCAGTACTTC. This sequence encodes CASSREEASYEQYF.

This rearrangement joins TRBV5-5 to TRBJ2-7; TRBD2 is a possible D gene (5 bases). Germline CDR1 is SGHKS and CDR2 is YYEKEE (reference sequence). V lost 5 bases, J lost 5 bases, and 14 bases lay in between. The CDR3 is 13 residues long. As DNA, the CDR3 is TGTGCCAGCAGTAGATCGGGGTCCCACGAGCAGTACTTC. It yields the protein CASSRSGSHEQYF.